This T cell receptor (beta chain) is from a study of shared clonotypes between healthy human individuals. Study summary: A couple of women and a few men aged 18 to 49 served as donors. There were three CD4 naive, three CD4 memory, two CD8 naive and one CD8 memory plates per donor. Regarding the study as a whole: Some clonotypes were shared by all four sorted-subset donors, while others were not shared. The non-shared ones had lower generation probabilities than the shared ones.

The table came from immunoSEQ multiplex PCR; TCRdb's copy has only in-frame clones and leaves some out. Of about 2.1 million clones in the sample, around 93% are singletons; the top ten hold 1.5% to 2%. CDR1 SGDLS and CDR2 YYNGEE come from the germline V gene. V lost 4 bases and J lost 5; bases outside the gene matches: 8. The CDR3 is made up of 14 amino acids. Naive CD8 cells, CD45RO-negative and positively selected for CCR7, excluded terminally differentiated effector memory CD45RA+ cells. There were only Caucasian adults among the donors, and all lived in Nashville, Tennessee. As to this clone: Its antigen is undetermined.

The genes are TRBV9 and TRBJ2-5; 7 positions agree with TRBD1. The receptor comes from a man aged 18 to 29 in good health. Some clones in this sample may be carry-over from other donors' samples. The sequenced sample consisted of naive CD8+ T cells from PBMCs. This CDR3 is CASSSDRVGETQYF. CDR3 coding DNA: TGTGCCAGCAGCTCCGACAGGGTAGGGGAGACCCAGTACTTC.